This record covers a single TCR beta chain. Within Nashville, Tennessee resided all donors, each a Caucasian adult. Subsets obtained from CD4+ cells comprised CD45RA+ naive and CD45RA-negative memory cells. This specimen comes from a study of shared clonotypes between healthy human individuals. Here immunoSEQ multiplex PCR was the method, and the copy in TCRdb shows in-frame clones only, minus some. The sample lists under 2,500,000 clones; approximately 96% were seen once. Trimming took off 2 bases at V and 1 base at J, with 6 bases between the two ends. The CDR3 runs to 13 residues. CDR1 and CDR2 from the germline V gene are SGHNT and YYREEE (reference sequence).

The source material was naive CD4+ T cells sorted from blood. The subset is: CD45RA+ positively selected. This clonotype originated in a man between 18 and 35 years old in good health. This chain joins TRBV5-4 and TRBJ1-1; no definite D call. Here the CDR3 DNA reads TGTGCCAGCAGCTTCCCGTCGAACACTGAAGCTTTCTTT. Its translation is CASSFPSNTEAFF.